Detailed here is one T cell receptor (beta chain). Method: immunoSEQ multiplex PCR; TCRdb's copy keeps in-frame clones and lacks some. Of approximately 280,000 clones detected, roughly three quarters appear once; the ten largest clones hold around 6%. The sample originates from a study of cytotoxic CD8 clonotypes in ibrutinib-treated CLL. This material consisted of PBMCs, taken at disease progression, from a patient treated with ibrutinib. The receptor's source is a human donor with chronic lymphocytic leukemia.

CDR3: CASSTGRWRSYEQYF. In DNA, the CDR3 is TGTGCCAGCAGCACGGGACGGTGGAGGTCCTACGAGCAGTACTTC. The genes are TRBV5-6 and TRBJ2-7, with D perhaps being TRBD1 or TRBD2 (5 bases each). The ends were cut back, 4 bases at V and 1 base at J, with 15 bases in the middle. The CDR3 has 15 amino acids. Germline CDR1 is SGHDT and CDR2 is YYEEEE.